Here is one TCR beta chain with its context. Its antigen is unidentified. The V gene end was trimmed by 6 bases and the J gene end by 2 bases; junction bases not matched to a gene: 14. The CDR3 has 18 residues. Germline CDR1 reads PRHDT; CDR2 reads FYEKMQ (reference sequence). Among the donors, all were healthy bone marrow donors. The source of the sample is a study of cytomegalovirus exposure and HLA in healthy donors. Overall study: Drawn from HLA-typed donors, approximately 86 million unique TCRs were held in an early data release. The study placed around 85% of its approximately 380 genotyped donors in the Caucasian-associated ancestry cluster. Notes on the study in general: In vitro, three CMV-associated chains proved specific for CMV antigens.

Researchers ran the PCR with 60 Vbeta and 13 Jbeta primers. Sequencing used immunoSEQ multiplex PCR; TCRdb keeps in-frame clones, though not all of them. The data contain around 72,000 clones, approximately 70% of them seen just once; the ten biggest clones take up roughly a fifth. The clonotype originates from a man aged 40-49 years in good health and CMV-seropositive. Sequencing was done on a sample of PBMCs. This chain connects TRBV13 to TRBJ2-2; 8 nucleotides align to TRBD2. The CDR3 nucleotides read TGTGCCAGCAGACTGAGACTAGCGAGACCGCAAAACACCGGGGAGCTGTTTTTT. Its protein is CASRLRLARPQNTGELFF.